These 18 T cell receptor beta chains came from one sample sequenced in a study of blood T cell repertoires in COVID-19 (dated by TCRdb to the early 2020s). The method behind the library was the immunoSEQ multiplex PCR assay. TCRdb took this table from immuneACCESS and kept in-frame rearrangements with V and J called. Such tables lack part of the clones; where checked against another copy, unresolved V genes explain under half of the gap, and the rest is unexplained. The sample yields 75,000 to 100,000 clones; less than 85% were counted once. Jointly, the top ten make up over 10% of the sample. Input material: peripheral blood. The receptors stem from a human donor in a cohort sampled during active COVID-19.

The chain recombines TRBV7-9 with TRBJ1-1; 9 bases align to TRBD1. Germline-derived CDR1 and CDR2 are SEHNR and FQNEAQ (reference sequence). The CDR3 loop spans 14 amino acids. V lost 5 bases, J lost 6 bases, and 7 bases stayed unmatched. CDR3 amino acids: CASSPRDREAEAFF. In DNA, the CDR3 is TGTGCCAGCAGCCCACGGGACAGGGAGGCTGAAGCTTTCTTT.

The V gene is TRBV27, the J gene TRBJ1-3, with 11 bases fitting TRBD1. The V and J ends lost 8 bases and 5 bases, in that order; junction bases with no gene match: 17. The CDR3 consists of 18 residues. Germline V gene lookup returns CDR1 MNHEY and CDR2 SMNVEV (reference sequence). As DNA, the CDR3 is TGTGCCAGCGGCCATCCCCGGGGGGGACAGGGGGTCAGAAACACCATATATTTT. Translating it yields CASGHPRGGQGVRNTIYF.

The chain carries TRBV19 and TRBJ2-2, with 8 bases lining up with TRBD1. V was pared by 9 bases and J by 5 bases, with 8 bases of the junction left unmatched. In germline, CDR1 is LNHDA, CDR2 SQIVND (reference sequence). This CDR3 comprises 14 residues. Here the CDR3 DNA reads TGTGCCAGCAGGGGACAGGTTGGGACCGGGGAGCTGTTTTTT. Its translation is CASRGQVGTGELFF.

This chain joins TRBV28 and TRBJ1-4; tentative D call: TRBD1 (6 bases). Trimming left V 5 bases short and J 7 bases short, with 20 bases between. This CDR3 contains 16 residues. Per the germline V gene, CDR1 is MDHEN and CDR2 is SYDVKM. Here the CDR3 reads CASSPKLRGPSEKLFF. CDR3 in DNA: TGTGCCAGCAGTCCCAAGCTCAGGGGTCCAAGTGAAAAACTGTTTTTT.

The chain recombines TRBV7-9 with TRBJ2-5; the D gene is possibly TRBD2 (6 bases). The V end was cut by 2 bases, the J end by 4 bases, with 8 bases between. CDR1 and CDR2 from the germline V gene are SEHNR and FQNEAQ (reference sequence). This CDR3 contains 13 residues. As DNA, the CDR3 is TGTGCCAGCAGCTTACTGGGAGGAGAGACCCAGTACTTC. The encoded protein is CASSLLGGETQYF. The variable domain in full, with the rest retrieved from reference TRBV7-9 and TRBJ2-5, is DTGVSQNPRHKITKRGQNVTFRCDPISEHNRLYWYRQTLGQGPEFLTYFQNEAQLEKSRLLSDRFSAERPKGSFSTLEIQRTEQGDSAMYLCASSLLGGETQYFGPGTRLLVL.

The CDR3 bases are TGTGCCAGCAGCCACCGGGACAGCGGCGAGCAGTTCTTC. It yields the protein CASSHRDSGEQFF. This sequence joins TRBV3-1 (or the pseudogene TRBV3-2) and TRBJ2-1; 7 nucleotides agree with TRBD1. Germline CDR1 reads LGHDT; CDR2 reads YNNKEL (reference sequence). The trim removed 3 bases at V and 10 bases at J, leaving 6 bases unmatched. This CDR3 has 13 residues.

This chain joins TRBV9 and TRBJ1-1, with unresolved D. The CDR3 consists of 16 residues. The V end lost 4 bases, the J end lost 0 bases, and 16 bases lay between the germline ends. Germline values: CDR1 SGDLS, CDR2 YYNGEE. CDR3 amino acids: CASSLDSSLLNTEAFF. The CDR3 nucleotides read TGTGCCAGCAGCCTGGACTCCTCCTTATTGAACACTGAAGCTTTCTTT.

The rearrangement uses TRBV2 and TRBJ2-2; 11 bases match TRBD2. Germline V CDR1 and CDR2: SNHLY, FYNNEI. The length of the CDR3 is 16 residues. After removal of 3 bases from V and 5 bases from J, the junction contained 5 bases not matched to a gene. The CDR3 spells CASSDLGLAATGELFF. The CDR3, as DNA: TGTGCCAGCAGTGACTTGGGACTAGCGGCTACCGGGGAGCTGTTTTTT.

This clone appeared a single time. The chain recombines TRBV7-2 with TRBJ2-5; D possibly corresponds to TRBD1 (6 bases). This CDR3 has 15 residues. V dropped 5 bases and J dropped 4 bases, with 17 bases sitting between them. Per the germline V gene, CDR1 is SGHTA and CDR2 is FQGNSA. CDR3 sequence reads: CASSLRTGGLETQYF. The DNA for the CDR3 is TGTGCCAGCAGCCTCCGGACTGGGGGCCTAGAGACCCAGTACTTC. Together with reference TRBV7-2 and TRBJ2-5, the CDR3 gives the full variable domain: GAGVSQSPSNKVTEKGKDVELRCDPISGHTALYWYRQSLGQGLEFLIYFQGNSAPDKSGLPSDRFSAERTGGSVSTLTIQRTQQEDSAVYLCASSLRTGGLETQYFGPGTRLLVL.

This sequence joins TRBV6-5 and TRBJ1-2, with 7 bases matching TRBD1. V trimming: 0 bases; J trimming: 3 bases; junction bases outside the gene matches: 4. The CDR3 covers 15 residues. Germline lookup yields CDR1 MNHEY and CDR2 SVGAGI. CDR3 sequence (DNA): TGTGCCAGCAGTTACTCGGGGACAGTGGACTATGGCTACACCTTC. This codes for CASSYSGTVDYGYTF.

The chain links TRBV18 to TRBJ2-7; a possible D gene is TRBD1 (5 bases). This CDR3 has 13 amino acids. Germline-derived CDR1 and CDR2 are KGHSH and LQKENI. The V end lost 5 bases, the J end lost 3 bases, and 11 bases lay between the germline ends. The CDR3 loop is CASSVGQDYEQYF. The CDR3 nucleotides are TGTGCCAGCTCAGTCGGACAAGACTACGAGCAGTACTTC.

The V gene is TRBV6-5, the J gene TRBJ1-1, with 10 bases identical to TRBD1. Trimming took 5 bases from V and 4 from J; bases not matched to a gene: 1. The CDR3 is 13 residues long. The germline gives CDR1 MNHEY, CDR2 SVGAGI. CDR3 residues: CASSRTGGTEAFF. The CDR3 nucleotides read TGTGCCAGCAGTAGGACAGGGGGCACTGAAGCTTTCTTT.

J is TRBJ1-1 and V is TRBV6-6; D remains ambiguous. Trimming pared 5 bases from V and 1 base from J, leaving 8 bases between. Germline CDR1 reads MNHNY; CDR2 reads SVGAGI (reference sequence). The CDR3 consists of 13 residues. The CDR3 loop is CASSPTRNTEAFF. The CDR3 nucleotides read TGTGCCAGCAGTCCTACTAGGAACACTGAAGCTTTCTTT.

J is TRBJ1-4 and V is TRBV3-1 (or the pseudogene TRBV3-2); TRBD1 aligns across 10 bases. The germline V gene has CDR1 LGHDT and CDR2 YNNKEL (reference sequence). The CDR3 has 13 residues. The ends lost 10 bases at V and 3 bases at J; junction bases unmatched: 2. CDR3 residues: CATGTGANEKLFF. CDR3 sequence (DNA): TGTGCCACAGGGACAGGGGCTAATGAAAAACTGTTTTTT.

The V call is TRBV28, the J call TRBJ2-7, with D tentatively TRBD1 (6 bases). Between the trimmed V and J ends, which lost 2 bases and 5 bases, there was a span of 7 bases. The CDR3 extends over 12 amino acids. CDR1 MDHEN and CDR2 SYDVKM come from the germline V gene. The chain's CDR3 is CASSLNRDEQYF. The CDR3 DNA reads TGTGCCAGCAGTTTAAACAGGGACGAGCAGTACTTC.

The chain joins TRBV2 to TRBJ2-1; TRBD2 aligns across 13 bases. With V trimmed by 8 bases and J by 7 bases, 8 bases remained unmatched. CDR3 length: 15 residues. Germline CDR1 is SNHLY and CDR2 is FYNNEI. CDR3 sequence (DNA): TGTGCCAGCTTATATAGGACTAGCGGGAGTAATGAGCAGTTCTTC. Amino acids: CASLYRTSGSNEQFF.

The rearrangement joins TRBV30 to TRBJ1-1; D possibly corresponds to TRBD1 (6 bases). The germline CDR1 and CDR2 sequences are GTSNPN and SVGIG (reference sequence). V lost 5 bases to trimming and J lost 4 bases, with 14 bases between them. This CDR3 has 13 residues. The chain's CDR3 is CAWELQGGTEAFF. CDR3 nucleotides: TGTGCCTGGGAACTACAGGGTGGCACTGAAGCTTTCTTT.

V and J are TRBV5-8 and TRBJ2-1; D gene unclear. Trimming left V 6 bases short and J 0 bases short, with 10 bases between. The CDR3 consists of 14 residues. The germline V gene has CDR1 SGHTS and CDR2 YDEGEE. CDR3 in amino acids: CASTSGPSYNEQFF. In nucleotides, the CDR3 is TGTGCCAGCACCTCAGGTCCCTCCTACAATGAGCAGTTCTTC. Supplemented by reference TRBV5-8 and TRBJ2-1, the full variable domain reads EAGVTQSPTHLIKTRGQQATLRCSPISGHTSVYWYQQALGLGLQFLLWYDEGEERNRGNFPPRFSGRQFPNYSSELNVNALELEDSALYLCASTSGPSYNEQFFGPGTRLTVL.